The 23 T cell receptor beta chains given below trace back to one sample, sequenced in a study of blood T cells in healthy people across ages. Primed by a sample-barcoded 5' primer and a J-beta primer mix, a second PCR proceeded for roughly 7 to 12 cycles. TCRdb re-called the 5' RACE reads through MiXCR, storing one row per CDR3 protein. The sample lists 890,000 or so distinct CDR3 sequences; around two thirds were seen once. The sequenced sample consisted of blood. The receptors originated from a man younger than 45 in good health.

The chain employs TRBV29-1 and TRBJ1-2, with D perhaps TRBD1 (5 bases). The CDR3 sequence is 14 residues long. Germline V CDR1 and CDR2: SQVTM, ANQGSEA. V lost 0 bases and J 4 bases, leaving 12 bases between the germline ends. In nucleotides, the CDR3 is TGCAGCGTTGAAGATGACAGCGGAAGCTATGGCTACACCTTC. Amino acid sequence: CSVEDDSGSYGYTF.

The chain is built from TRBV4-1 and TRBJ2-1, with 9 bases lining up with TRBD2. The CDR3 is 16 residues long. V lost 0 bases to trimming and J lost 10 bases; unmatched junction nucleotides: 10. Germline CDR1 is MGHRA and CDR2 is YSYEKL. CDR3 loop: CASSQDPSGGTVEQFF. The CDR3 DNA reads TGCGCCAGCAGCCAAGATCCAAGCGGGGGGACGGTCGAGCAGTTCTTC.

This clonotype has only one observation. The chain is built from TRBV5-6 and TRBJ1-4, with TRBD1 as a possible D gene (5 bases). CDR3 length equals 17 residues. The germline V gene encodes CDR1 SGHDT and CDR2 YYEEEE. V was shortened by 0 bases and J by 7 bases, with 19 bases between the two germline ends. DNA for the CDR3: TGTGCCAGCAGCTTGGCGGTAGCGGGACTCAGAGGTGAAAAACTGTTTTTT. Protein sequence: CASSLAVAGLRGEKLFF.

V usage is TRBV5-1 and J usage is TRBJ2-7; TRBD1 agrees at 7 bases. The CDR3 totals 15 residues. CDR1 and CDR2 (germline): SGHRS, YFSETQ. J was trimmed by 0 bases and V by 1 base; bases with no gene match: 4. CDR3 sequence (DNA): TGCGCCAGCAGCTTGATGGGACAGTACTCCTACGAGCAGTACTTC. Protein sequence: CASSLMGQYSYEQYF.

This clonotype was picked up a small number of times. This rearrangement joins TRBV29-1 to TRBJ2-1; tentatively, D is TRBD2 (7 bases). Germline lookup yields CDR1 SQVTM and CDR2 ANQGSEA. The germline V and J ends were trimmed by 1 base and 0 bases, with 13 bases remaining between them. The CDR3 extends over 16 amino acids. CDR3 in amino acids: CSVEGGAGVSYNEQFF. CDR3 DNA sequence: TGCAGCGTTGAAGGGGGGGCGGGGGTCTCCTACAATGAGCAGTTCTTC.

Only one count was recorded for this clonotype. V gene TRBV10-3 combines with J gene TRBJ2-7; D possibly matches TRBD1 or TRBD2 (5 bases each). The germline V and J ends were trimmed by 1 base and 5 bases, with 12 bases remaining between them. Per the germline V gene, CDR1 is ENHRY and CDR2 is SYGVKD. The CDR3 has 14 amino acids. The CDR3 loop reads CAISEFPGTDEQYF. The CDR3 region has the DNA TGTGCCATCAGTGAGTTCCCCGGGACCGACGAGCAGTACTTC.

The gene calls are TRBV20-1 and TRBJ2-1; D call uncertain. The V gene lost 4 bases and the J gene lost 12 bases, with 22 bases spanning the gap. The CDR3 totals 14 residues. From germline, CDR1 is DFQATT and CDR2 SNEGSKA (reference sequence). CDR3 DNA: TGCAGTGCTACCCAAAAGACACCACCAAACGCGCAGTTCTTC. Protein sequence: CSATQKTPPNAQFF.

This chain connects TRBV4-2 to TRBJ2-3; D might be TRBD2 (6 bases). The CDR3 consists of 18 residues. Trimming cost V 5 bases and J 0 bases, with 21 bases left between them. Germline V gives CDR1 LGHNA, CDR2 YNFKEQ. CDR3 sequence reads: CASSLGMGLDSSTDTQYF. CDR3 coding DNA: TGTGCCAGCAGCTTGGGTATGGGACTTGATTCTAGCACAGATACGCAGTATTTT.

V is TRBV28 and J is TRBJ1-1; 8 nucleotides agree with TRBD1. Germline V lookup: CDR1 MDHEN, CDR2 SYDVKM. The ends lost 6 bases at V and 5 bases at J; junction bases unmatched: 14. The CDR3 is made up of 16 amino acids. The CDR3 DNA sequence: TGTGCCAGCAGCAAATGGGGCAGGGGGCTGGGGACTGAAGCTTTCTTT. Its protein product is CASSKWGRGLGTEAFF.

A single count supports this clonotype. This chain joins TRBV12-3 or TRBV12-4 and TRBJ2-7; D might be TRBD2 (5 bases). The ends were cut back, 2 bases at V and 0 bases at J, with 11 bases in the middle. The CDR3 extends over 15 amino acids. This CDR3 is CASSLRTGNSYEQYF. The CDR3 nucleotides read TGTGCCAGCAGTTTAAGGACGGGAAACTCCTACGAGCAGTACTTC.

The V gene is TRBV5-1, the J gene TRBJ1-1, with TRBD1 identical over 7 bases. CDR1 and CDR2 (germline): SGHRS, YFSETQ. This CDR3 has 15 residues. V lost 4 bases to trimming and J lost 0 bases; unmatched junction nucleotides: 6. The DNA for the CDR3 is TGCGCCAGCAGCCTACAGACAGGGTTGAACACTGAAGCTTTCTTT. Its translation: CASSLQTGLNTEAFF.

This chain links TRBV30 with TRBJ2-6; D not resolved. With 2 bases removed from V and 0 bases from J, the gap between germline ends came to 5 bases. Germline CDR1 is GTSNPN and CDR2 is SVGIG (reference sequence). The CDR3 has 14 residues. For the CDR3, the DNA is TGTGCCTGGAGTCCAGTCTCTGGGGCCAACGTCCTGACTTTC. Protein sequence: CAWSPVSGANVLTF.

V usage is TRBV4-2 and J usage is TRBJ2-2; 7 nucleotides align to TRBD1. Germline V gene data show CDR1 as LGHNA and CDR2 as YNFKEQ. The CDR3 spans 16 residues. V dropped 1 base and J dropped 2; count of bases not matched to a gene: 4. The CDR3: CASSQVGTVNTGELFF. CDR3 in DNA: TGTGCCAGCAGCCAAGTTGGGACAGTAAACACCGGGGAGCTGTTTTTT.

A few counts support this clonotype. CDR3 coding DNA: TGTGCCAGCAGTCCCATCGGGGGGGCGAGGGAGACCCAGTACTTC. This translates into CASSPIGGARETQYF. J is TRBJ2-5 and V is TRBV27; 8 nucleotides match TRBD2. The CDR3 has 15 amino acids. Germline V gene lookup returns CDR1 MNHEY and CDR2 SMNVEV (reference sequence). After removal of 5 bases from V and 5 bases from J, the junction contained 10 bases not matched to a gene.

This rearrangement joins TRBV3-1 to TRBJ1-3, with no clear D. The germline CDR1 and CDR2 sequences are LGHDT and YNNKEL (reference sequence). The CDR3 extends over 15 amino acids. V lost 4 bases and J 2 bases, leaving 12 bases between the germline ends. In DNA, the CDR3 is TGTGCCAGCAGCCCGCAGGAGGAAGCTGGAAACACCATATATTTT. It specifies CASSPQEEAGNTIYF.

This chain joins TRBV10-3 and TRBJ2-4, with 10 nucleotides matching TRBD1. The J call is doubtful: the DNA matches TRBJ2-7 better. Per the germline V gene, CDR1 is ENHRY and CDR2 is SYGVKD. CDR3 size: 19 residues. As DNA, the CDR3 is TGTGCCATCAGTGAGTCCTTTATCGGACAGGGGGGCGTTGCCTACGAGCAGTACTTC. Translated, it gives CAISESFIGQGGVAYEQYF.

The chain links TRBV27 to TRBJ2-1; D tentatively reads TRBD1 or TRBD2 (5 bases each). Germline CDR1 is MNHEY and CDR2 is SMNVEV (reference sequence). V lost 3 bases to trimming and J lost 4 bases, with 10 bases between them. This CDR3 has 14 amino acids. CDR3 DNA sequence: TGTGCCAGCAGTTTGAGGGGCTTTTACAATGAGCAGTTCTTC. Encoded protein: CASSLRGFYNEQFF.

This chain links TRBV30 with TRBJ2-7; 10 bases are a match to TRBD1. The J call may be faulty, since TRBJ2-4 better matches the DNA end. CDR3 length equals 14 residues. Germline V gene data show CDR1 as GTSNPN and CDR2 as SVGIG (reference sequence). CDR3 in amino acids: CAWSAPGDRGIQYF. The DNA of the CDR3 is TGTGCCTGGAGTGCGCCGGGGGACAGGGGCATTCAGTACTTC.

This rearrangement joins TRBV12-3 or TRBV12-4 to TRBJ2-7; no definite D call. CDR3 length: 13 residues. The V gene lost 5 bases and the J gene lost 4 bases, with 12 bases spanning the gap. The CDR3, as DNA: TGTGCCAGCAGTGACCTCAGTGAATACGAGCAGTACTTC. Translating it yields CASSDLSEYEQYF.

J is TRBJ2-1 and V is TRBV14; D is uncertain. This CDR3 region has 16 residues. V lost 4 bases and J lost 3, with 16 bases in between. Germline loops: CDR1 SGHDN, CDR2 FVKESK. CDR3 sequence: CASSRRVEHLYNEQFF. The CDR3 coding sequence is TGTGCCAGCAGCCGTCGAGTCGAACACCTCTACAATGAGCAGTTCTTC.

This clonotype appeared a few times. CDR3 sequence: CASSPSISGGGIEQFF. CDR3 nucleotides: TGTGCCAGCTCACCTTCGATTAGCGGGGGGGGAATCGAGCAGTTCTTC. The chain recombines TRBV18 with TRBJ2-1; 11 bases align to TRBD2. The CDR3 is made up of 16 amino acids. The J segment lost 10 bases and the V segment lost 3 bases, leaving 11 bases of the junction unmatched. Germline V gene sequence: CDR1 KGHSH, CDR2 LQKENI.

Here the CDR3 DNA reads TGTGCCAGCAGCCAAGATAAGAGCGGCGAAGGGACGGAGGCCCAGTACTTC. Amino acid sequence: CASSQDKSGEGTEAQYF. This chain uses TRBV4-2 with TRBJ2-5, with D perhaps assigned TRBD1 or TRBD2 (5 bases each). The CDR3 consists of 17 residues. Trimming shortened V by 0 bases and J by 9 bases, and 23 bases separated the two germline ends. In germline, CDR1 is LGHNA, CDR2 YNFKEQ.

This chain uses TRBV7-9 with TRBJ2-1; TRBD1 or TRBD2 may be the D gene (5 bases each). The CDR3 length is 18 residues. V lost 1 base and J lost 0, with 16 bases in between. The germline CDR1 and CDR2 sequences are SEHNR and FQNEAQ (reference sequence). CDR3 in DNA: TGTGCCAGCAGCTTAGGGGGCGGTGCTGGAGGCTCCTACAATGAGCAGTTCTTC. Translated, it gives CASSLGGGAGGSYNEQFF.